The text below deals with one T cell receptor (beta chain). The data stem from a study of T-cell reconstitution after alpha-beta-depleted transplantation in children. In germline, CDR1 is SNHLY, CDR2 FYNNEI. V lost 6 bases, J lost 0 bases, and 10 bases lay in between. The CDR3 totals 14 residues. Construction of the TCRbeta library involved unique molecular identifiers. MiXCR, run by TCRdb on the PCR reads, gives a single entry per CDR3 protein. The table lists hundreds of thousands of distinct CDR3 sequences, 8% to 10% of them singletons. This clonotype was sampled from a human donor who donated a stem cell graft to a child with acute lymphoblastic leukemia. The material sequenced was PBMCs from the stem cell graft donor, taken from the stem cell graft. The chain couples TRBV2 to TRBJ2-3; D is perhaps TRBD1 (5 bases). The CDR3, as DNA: TGTGCCAGCAGCAGGGATTTTAGCACAGATACGCAGTATTTT. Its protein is CASSRDFSTDTQYF.